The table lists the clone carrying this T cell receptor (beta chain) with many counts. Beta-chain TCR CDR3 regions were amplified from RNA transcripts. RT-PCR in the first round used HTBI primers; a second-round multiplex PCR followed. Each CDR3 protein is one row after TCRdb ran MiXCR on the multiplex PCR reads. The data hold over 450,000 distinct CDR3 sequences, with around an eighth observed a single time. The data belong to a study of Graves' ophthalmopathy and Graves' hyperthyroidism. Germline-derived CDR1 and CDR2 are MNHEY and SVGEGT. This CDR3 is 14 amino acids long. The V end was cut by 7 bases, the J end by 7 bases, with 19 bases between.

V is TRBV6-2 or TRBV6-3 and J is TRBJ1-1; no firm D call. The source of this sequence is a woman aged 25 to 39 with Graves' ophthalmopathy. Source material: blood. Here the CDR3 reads CASTSEVKPDEAFF. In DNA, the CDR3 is TGTGCCAGCACCTCCGAGGTTAAGCCCGATGAAGCTTTCTTT.